This paragraph covers one T cell receptor beta chain sequence. This sample was included in a study of cytomegalovirus exposure and HLA in healthy donors. The CDR3 has 13 residues. V shed 3 bases and J shed 6 bases, with 9 bases lying between them. Germline lookup yields CDR1 SGDLS and CDR2 YYNGEE. It was with 60 Vbeta and 13 Jbeta primers that the PCR ran. Assay used: immunoSEQ multiplex PCR; TCRdb lists only in-frame clones, some missing. The sample consists of about 120,000 clones, about 75% of them appearing once. This clonotype was obtained from a man in his sixties in good health and CMV-seropositive. The chain joins TRBV9 to TRBJ2-2; D remains ambiguous. Sequenced: PBMCs. The CDR3 bases are TGTGCCAGCAGCGCAACAGATCCCGGGGAGCTGTTTTTT. Protein sequence: CASSATDPGELFF.